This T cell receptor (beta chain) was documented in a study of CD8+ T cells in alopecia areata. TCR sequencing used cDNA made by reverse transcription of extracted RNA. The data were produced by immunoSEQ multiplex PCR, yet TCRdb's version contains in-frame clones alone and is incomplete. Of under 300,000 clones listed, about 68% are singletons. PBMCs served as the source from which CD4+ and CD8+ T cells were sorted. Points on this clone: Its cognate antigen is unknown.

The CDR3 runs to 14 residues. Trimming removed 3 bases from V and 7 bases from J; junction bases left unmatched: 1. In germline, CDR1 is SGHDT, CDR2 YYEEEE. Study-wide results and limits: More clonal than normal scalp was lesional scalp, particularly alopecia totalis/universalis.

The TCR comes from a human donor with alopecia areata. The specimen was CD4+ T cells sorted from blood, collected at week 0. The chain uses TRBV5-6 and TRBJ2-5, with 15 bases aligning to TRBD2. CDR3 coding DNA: TGTGCCAGCAGCTGGACTAGCGGGGGGGTGACCCAGTACTTC. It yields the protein CASSWTSGGVTQYF.